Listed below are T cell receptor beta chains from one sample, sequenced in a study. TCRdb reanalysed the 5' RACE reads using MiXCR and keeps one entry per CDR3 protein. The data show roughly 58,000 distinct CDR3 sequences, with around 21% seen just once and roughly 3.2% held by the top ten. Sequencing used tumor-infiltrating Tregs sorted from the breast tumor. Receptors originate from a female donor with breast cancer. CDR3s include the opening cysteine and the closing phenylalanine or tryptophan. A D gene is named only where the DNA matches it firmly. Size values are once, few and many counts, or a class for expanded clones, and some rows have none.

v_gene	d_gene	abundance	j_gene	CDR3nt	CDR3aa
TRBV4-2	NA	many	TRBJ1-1	TGTGCCAGCAGCCCGAGACAGGACCAGAACACTGAAGCTTTCTTT	CASSPRQDQNTEAFF
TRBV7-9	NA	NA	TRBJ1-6	TGTGCCAGCAGCTTTGAGAATTCACCCCTCCACTTT	CASSFENSPLHF
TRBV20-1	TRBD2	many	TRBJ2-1	TGCAGTACCCTAGGACTAGCGGGAACGGATGAGCAGTTCTTC	CSTLGLAGTDEQFF
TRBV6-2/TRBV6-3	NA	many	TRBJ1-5	TGTGCCAGCAGTGCGACCGGAAGGGGTCAGCCCCAGCATTTT	CASSATGRGQPQHF
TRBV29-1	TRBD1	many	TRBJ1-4	TGCAGCGTCTACGACAGGGGTCTTGAAAAACTGTTTTTT	CSVYDRGLEKLFF
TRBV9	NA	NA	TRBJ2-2	TGTGCCACCCAGAGAGGACCCCGAGGCGGGGAGCTGTTTTTT	CATQRGPRGGELFF
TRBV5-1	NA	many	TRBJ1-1	TGCGCCAGCAGCTTGGGGAGGGACACTGAAGCTTTCTTT	CASSLGRDTEAFF
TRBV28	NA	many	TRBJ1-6	TGTGCCAGCAGCCTAGCAGGACTCAATTCACCCCTCCACTTT	CASSLAGLNSPLHF
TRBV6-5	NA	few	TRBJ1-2	TGTGCCAGCAGTTACAGATCCAGCTATGGCTACACCTTC	CASSYRSSYGYTF
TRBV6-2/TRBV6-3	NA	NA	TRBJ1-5	TGTGCCAGCAGGATTCGGGGACTAGGTCAGCCCCAGCATTTT	CASRIRGLGQPQHF
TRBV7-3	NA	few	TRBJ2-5	TGTGCCAGCAGCTTATACGGTGGGACCCAGTACTTC	CASSLYGGTQYF
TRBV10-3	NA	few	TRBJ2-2	TGTGCCATCACGAAGGGACCAAACACCGGGGAGCTGTTTTTT	CAITKGPNTGELFF
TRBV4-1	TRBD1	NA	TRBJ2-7	TGCGCCAGCAGCCAGGTGGGGACAGGGAGGCACGAGCAGTACTTC	CASSQVGTGRHEQYF
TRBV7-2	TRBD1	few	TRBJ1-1	TGTGCCAGCAGCTTAGTCTTTTTTTCAGGGGGTCGAAACACTGAAGCTTTCTTT	CASSLVFFSGGRNTEAFF
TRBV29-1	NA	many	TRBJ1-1	TGCAGCGTTGAGGGAGCTTTCTTT	CSVEGAFF
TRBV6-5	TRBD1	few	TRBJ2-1	TGTGCCAGCAGTCGGACAGGGAGCCCCTACAATGAGCAGTTCTTC	CASSRTGSPYNEQFF
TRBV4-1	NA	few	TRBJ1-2	TGCGCCAGCAGCCAAGTCCCCAGGGTCTCCTATGGCTACACCTTC	CASSQVPRVSYGYTF
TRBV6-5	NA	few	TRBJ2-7	TGTGCCAGCAGGGCTATAAGATCCTACGGCGACTACGAGCAGTACTTC	CASRAIRSYGDYEQYF